This TCR beta chain is from a study of blood T cell repertoires in COVID-19. CDR3 length equals 17 residues. Germline loops: CDR1 KGHDR, CDR2 SFDVKD. Trimming removed 1 base from V and 6 bases from J; junction bases left unmatched: 11. The age range of participants was about 18 to 100 years, with residence in some 25 US areas. How the authors handled the data: Amplifying reference gene primers gave estimates of nucleated cell counts. Clones were sequenced by immunoSEQ multiplex PCR, and TCRdb holds only the in-frame ones, with some missing. The DNA was the basis for D and trimming; V, J and clone size are from that table. The sample comprises approximately 210,000 clones, approximately 81% of which are singletons, and around 9% rests with the top ten.

Sequencing was done on a sample of PBMCs or T cells enriched from blood (not recorded which). V and J are TRBV24-1 and TRBJ2-1; 7 bases are shared with TRBD2. The receptor's source is a woman between 45 and 60 years old with acute COVID-19. The CDR3 DNA reads as TGTGCCACCAGTGATTTTGGGGGGGACCCCTCGCGCAATGAGCAGTTCTTC. This translates into CATSDFGGDPSRNEQFF.